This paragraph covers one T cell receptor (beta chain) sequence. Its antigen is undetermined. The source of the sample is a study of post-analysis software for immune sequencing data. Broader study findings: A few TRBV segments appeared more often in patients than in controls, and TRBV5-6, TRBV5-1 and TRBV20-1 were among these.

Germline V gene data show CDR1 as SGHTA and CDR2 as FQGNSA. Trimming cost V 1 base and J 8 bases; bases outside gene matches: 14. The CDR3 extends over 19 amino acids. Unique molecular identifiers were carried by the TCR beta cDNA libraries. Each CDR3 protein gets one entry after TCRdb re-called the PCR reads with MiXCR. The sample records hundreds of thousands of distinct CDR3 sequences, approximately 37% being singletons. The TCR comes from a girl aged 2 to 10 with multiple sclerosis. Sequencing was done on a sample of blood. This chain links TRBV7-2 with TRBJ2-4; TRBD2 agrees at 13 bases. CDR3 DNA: TGTGCCAGCAGCTTAGACCTCTCAACTAGCGGGAGGGCTAGACACATTCAGTACTTC. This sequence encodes CASSLDLSTSGRARHIQYF.